The T cell receptor beta chain under discussion was sequenced for a study of CD8 T cells in Susac syndrome. Per the germline V gene, CDR1 is SQVTM and CDR2 is ANQGSEA. The junction had 15 bases not matched to a gene; V was cut back by 7 bases and J by 2 bases. CDR3 length: 17 amino acids. Random hexamers were used to reverse transcribe an amount of about 0.45 to 1 ug RNA. MiXCR, applied by TCRdb to the immunoSEQ multiplex PCR reads, yields one record per CDR3 protein. The top ten clones hold around 0.18% of a sample with around 270,000 distinct CDR3 sequences, roughly 90% of them seen once. The V call is TRBV29-1, the J call TRBJ2-3; 10 bases are a match to TRBD2. Source material: CD8+ T cells from PBMCs. The TCR sequence derives from a human donor with multiple sclerosis. The CDR3, as DNA: TGCAGCGCCTGGAGGTCTAGCGGGGGCTCACTCACAGATACGCAGTATTTT. This translates into CSAWRSSGGSLTDTQYF.